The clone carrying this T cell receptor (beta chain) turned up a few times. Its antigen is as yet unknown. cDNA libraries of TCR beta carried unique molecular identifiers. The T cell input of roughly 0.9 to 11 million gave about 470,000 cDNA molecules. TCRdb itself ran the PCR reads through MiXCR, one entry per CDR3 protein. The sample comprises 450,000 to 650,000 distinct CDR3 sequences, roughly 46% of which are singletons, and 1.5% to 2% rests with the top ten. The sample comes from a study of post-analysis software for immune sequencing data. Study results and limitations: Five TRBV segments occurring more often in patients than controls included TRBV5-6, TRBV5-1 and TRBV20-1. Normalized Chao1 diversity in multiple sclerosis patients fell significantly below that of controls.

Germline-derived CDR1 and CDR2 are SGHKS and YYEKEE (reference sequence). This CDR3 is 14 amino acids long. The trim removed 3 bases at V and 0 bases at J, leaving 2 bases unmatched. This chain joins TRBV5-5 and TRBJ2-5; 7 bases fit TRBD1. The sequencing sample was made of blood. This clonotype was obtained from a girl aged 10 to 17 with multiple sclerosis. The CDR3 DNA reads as TGTGCCAGCAGCTGGGACAGACACCAAGAGACCCAGTACTTC. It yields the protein CASSWDRHQETQYF.